Given below is one T cell receptor beta chain in context. The sample originates from a study of blood T cell repertoires in COVID-19. Germline CDR1 and CDR2: SGHRS and YFSETQ. The CDR3 is made up of 14 amino acids. V shed 2 bases and J shed 5 bases, with 10 bases lying between them. Repertoires were generated with immunoSEQ multiplex PCR, while TCRdb's copy carries only in-frame clones and drops some. The table has about 210,000 clones, around 80% seen once. The sample was peripheral blood. This TCR came from a man in his fifties or sixties with acute or convalescent COVID-19. The chain carries TRBV5-1 and TRBJ1-4; no firm D call. The CDR3: CASSLVSGNEKLFF. CDR3 in DNA: TGCGCCAGCAGCTTAGTTTCCGGGAATGAAAAACTGTTTTTT.